This T cell receptor beta chain was sequenced during a study of blood T cell repertoires in COVID-19. Study-wide context: Material from acute and convalescent COVID-19 was sourced from the United States, Italy and Spain. T cells, B-cell-depleted T cells, or PBMCs provided the cDNA or gDNA that served as material.

Patients of the Seattle cohort, enrolled during active infection, were followed longitudinally. Per the study methods: Reference gene primer amplification gave nucleated cell count estimates. The repertoire was sequenced with immunoSEQ multiplex PCR; TCRdb's copy has only in-frame clones and lacks some. V, J and clone size derive from that table, while D and trimming were established from the DNA sequence. In the table there are some 520,000 clones, approximately 92% of which are singletons. The source of this sequence is a man younger than 30 with COVID-19, enrolled during active disease. Sequenced sample: peripheral blood.

The DNA of the CDR3 is TGTGCCAGCAGCTTTGTAGAAACCTACAATGAGCAGTTCTTC. Its translation: CASSFVETYNEQFF. The chain has TRBV5-4 and TRBJ2-1, with D hard to call. The V end was cut by 2 bases, the J end by 2 bases, with 8 bases between. CDR1 is SGHNT and CDR2 is YYREEE in the germline V gene (reference sequence). The CDR3 extends over 14 amino acids.